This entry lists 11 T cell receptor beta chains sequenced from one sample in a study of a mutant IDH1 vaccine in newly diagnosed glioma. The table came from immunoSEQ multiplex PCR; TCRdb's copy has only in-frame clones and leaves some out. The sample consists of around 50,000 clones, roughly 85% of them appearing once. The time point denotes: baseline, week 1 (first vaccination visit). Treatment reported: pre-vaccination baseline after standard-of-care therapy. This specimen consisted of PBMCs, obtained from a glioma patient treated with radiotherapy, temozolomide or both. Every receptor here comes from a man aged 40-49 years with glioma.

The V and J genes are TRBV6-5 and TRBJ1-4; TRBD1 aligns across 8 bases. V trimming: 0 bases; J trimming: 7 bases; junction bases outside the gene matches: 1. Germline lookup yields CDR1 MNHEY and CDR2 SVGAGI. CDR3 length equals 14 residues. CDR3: CASSYSDRGEKLFF. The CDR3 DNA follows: TGTGCCAGCAGTTACTCAGACAGGGGTGAAAAACTGTTTTTT.

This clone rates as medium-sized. CDR3 DNA: TGTGCCAGCAGTGAGCGCGGTACCTATGGCTACACCTTC. Translation gives CASSERGTYGYTF. This sequence joins TRBV6-1 and TRBJ1-2, with no clear D. Germline V lookup: CDR1 MNHNS, CDR2 SASEGT. The V gene lost 3 bases and the J gene lost 4 bases, with 9 bases spanning the gap. The CDR3 consists of 13 residues.

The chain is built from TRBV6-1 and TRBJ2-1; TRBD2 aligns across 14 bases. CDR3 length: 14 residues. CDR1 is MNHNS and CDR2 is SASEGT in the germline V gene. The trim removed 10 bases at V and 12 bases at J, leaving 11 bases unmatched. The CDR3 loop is CATAGTSGSPGQFF. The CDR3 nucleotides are TGTGCCACCGCCGGGACTAGCGGGAGTCCCGGGCAGTTCTTC.

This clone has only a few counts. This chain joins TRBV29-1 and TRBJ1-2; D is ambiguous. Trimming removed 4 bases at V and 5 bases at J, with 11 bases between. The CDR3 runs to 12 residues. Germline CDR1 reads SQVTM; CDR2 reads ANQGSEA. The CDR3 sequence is CSVVSGKYGYTF. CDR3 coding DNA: TGCAGCGTTGTGAGTGGGAAATATGGCTACACCTTC.

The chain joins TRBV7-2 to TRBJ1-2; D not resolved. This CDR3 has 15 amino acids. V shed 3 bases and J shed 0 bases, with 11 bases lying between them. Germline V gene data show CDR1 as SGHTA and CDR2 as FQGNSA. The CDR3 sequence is CASSLQPPTNYGYTF. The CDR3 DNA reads TGTGCCAGCAGCTTGCAGCCACCCACTAACTATGGCTACACCTTC. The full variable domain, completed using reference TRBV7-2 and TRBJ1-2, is GAGVSQSPSNKVTEKGKDVELRCDPISGHTALYWYRQSLGQGLEFLIYFQGNSAPDKSGLPSDRFSAERTGGSVSTLTIQRTQQEDSAVYLCASSLQPPTNYGYTFGSGTRLTVV.

DNA of the CDR3: TGTGCCATCAGTGATTCGAGTAAAGGAGAAGAGACCCAGTACTTC. As protein: CAISDSSKGEETQYF. The genes are TRBV10-3 and TRBJ2-5; unclear D gene. Germline CDR1 ENHRY, CDR2 SYGVKD. V lost 3 bases, J lost 3 bases, and 14 bases lay in between. The CDR3 loop spans 15 amino acids.

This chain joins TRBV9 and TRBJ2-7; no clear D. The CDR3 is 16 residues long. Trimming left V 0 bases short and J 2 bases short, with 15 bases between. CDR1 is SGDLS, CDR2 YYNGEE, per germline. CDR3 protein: CASSVEKETFAYEQYF. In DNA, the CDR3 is TGTGCCAGCAGCGTAGAGAAAGAGACTTTCGCCTACGAGCAGTACTTC.

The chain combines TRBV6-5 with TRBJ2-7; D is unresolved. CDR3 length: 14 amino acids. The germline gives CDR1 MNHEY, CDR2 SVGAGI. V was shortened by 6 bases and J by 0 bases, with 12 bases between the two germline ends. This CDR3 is CASRYGGSSYEQYF. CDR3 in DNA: TGTGCCAGCAGGTACGGCGGATCCTCCTACGAGCAGTACTTC.

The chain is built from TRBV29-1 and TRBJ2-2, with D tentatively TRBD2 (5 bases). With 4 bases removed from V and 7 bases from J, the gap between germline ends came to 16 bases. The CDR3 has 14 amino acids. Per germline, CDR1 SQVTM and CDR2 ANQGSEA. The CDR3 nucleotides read TGCAGCGTTGTTGCGGCTAGCCGTGTCGGGGAGCTGTTTTTT. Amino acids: CSVVAASRVGELFF.

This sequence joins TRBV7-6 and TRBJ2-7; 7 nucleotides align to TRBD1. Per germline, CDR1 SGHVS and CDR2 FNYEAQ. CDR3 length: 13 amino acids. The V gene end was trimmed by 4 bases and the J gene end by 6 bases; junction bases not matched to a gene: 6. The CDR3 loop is CASSSGTAGEQYF. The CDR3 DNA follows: TGTGCCAGCAGCTCGGGGACAGCTGGCGAGCAGTACTTC.

CDR3 sequence: CAIRPDSGNVADTQYF. In DNA, the CDR3 is TGTGCCATCAGACCGGATAGCGGGAACGTTGCAGATACGCAGTATTTT. The V and J genes are TRBV10-3 and TRBJ2-3; 8 bases are a match to TRBD2. The germline V gene encodes CDR1 ENHRY and CDR2 SYGVKD. The CDR3 contains 16 residues. V shed 6 bases, J shed 4 bases, and the junction held 12 bases outside the gene matches.